A single sample gave rise to the 31 T cell receptor beta chains below, sequenced in a study of PD-1 blockade in classical Hodgkin lymphoma. The time point is: cycle 4 day 1 (C4D1), after five to seven weeks of nivolumab. No patient escaped relapse after autologous stem cell transplantation, and brentuximab vedotin exposure varied. TCRdb keeps only in-frame clones here, not all; method: immunoSEQ multiplex PCR. The sample comprises about 47,000 clones, nearly 80% of which are singletons, and under 20% rests with the top ten. Here the sequenced sample was peripheral blood mononuclear cells (PBMCs), taken before the fourth cycle of nivolumab. Source of these receptors: a human donor with classical Hodgkin lymphoma.

The CDR3 loop reads CSVEDKDRGDTQYF. The CDR3 region has the DNA TGCAGCGTTGAAGATAAGGATCGGGGGGATACGCAGTATTTT. This chain links TRBV29-1 with TRBJ2-3; a weak D match, TRBD2 (6 bases). The CDR3 loop spans 14 amino acids. V was shortened by 0 bases and J by 6 bases, with 13 bases between the two germline ends. Germline lookup yields CDR1 SQVTM and CDR2 ANQGSEA.

The genes are TRBV11-3 and TRBJ2-2; 7 bases match TRBD1. With 5 bases clipped from V and 3 bases from J, the junction kept 6 bases outside the gene matches. Germline values: CDR1 SGHNT, CDR2 YENEEA. This CDR3 comprises 15 residues. The CDR3 DNA follows: TGTGCCAGCAGCACCGGGACAGCTTACACCGGGGAGCTGTTTTTT. This translates into CASSTGTAYTGELFF.

The chain combines TRBV5-1 with TRBJ1-1; D might be TRBD1 (5 bases). Trimming removed 2 bases at V and 4 bases at J, with 12 bases between. Germline CDR1 reads SGHRS; CDR2 reads YFSETQ. The CDR3 has 14 residues. The CDR3, as DNA: TGCGCCAGCAGCTTAGGGGCTCTTGCCACTGAAGCTTTCTTT. Its protein product is CASSLGALATEAFF. Together with reference TRBV5-1 and TRBJ1-1, the CDR3 gives the full variable domain: KAGVTQTPRYLIKTRGQQVTLSCSPISGHRSVSWYQQTPGQGLQFLFEYFSETQRNKGNFPGRFSGRQFSNSRSEMNVSTLELGDSALYLCASSLGALATEAFFGQGTRLTVV.

This chain connects TRBV29-1 to TRBJ2-3; unclear D gene. Trimming took off 5 bases at V and 4 bases at J, with 10 bases between the two ends. CDR1 is SQVTM and CDR2 is ANQGSEA in the germline V gene. The CDR3 runs to 12 residues. Here the CDR3 reads CSVSPEPDTQYF. As DNA, the CDR3 is TGCAGCGTTTCCCCGGAGCCAGATACGCAGTATTTT.

Comment on this clone: Other DNA sequences from this sample encode an identical CDR3 as well. The chain recombines TRBV4-1 with TRBJ2-1; D is uncertain. V was cut by 0 bases and J by 0 bases, with 9 bases left in between. CDR1 and CDR2 (germline): MGHRA, YSYEKL. This CDR3 spans 16 amino acids. DNA for the CDR3: TGCGCCAGCAGCCAAGAGGGCGGTAACTCCTACAATGAGCAGTTCTTC. Translation: CASSQEGGNSYNEQFF.

This clone has just a few counts. V usage is TRBV7-8 and J usage is TRBJ2-5, with D perhaps TRBD1 or TRBD2 (5 bases each). Germline CDR1 SGHVS, CDR2 FQNEAQ. CDR3 length: 17 amino acids. V was shortened by 1 base and J by 4 bases, with 19 bases between the two germline ends. The CDR3 nucleotides are TGTGCCAGCAGCTTAGTACGGGGCCTTGTCGTCGGAGAGACCCAGTACTTC. Translating gives CASSLVRGLVVGETQYF.

The chain links TRBV14 to TRBJ2-3; D may be TRBD1 (5 bases). CDR1 SGHDN and CDR2 FVKESK come from the germline V gene. Trimming left V 1 base short and J 2 bases short, with 7 bases between. The CDR3 spans 14 residues. CDR3 nucleotide sequence: TGTGCCAGCAGCCAAGCGACAGACACAGATACGCAGTATTTT. This encodes CASSQATDTDTQYF. Combining the CDR3 with reference TRBV14 and TRBJ2-3 gives the whole variable domain EAGVTQFPSHSVIEKGQTVTLRCDPISGHDNLYWYRRVMGKEIKFLLHFVKESKQDESGMPNNRFLAERTGGTYSTLKVQPAELEDSGVYFCASSQATDTDTQYFGPGTRLTVL.

This clone was seen a few times. The chain couples TRBV19 to TRBJ2-2; D perhaps matches TRBD1 (6 bases). Deletions cut 4 bases from V and 5 bases from J, with 11 bases between. The CDR3 is made up of 14 amino acids. Germline V gene data show CDR1 as LNHDA and CDR2 as SQIVND (reference sequence). This CDR3 reads CASSTLGQTGELFF. For the CDR3, the DNA is TGTGCCAGTAGTACGCTAGGACAGACCGGGGAGCTGTTTTTT.

In its sample, this clone was seen once. The J gene is TRBJ2-3, the V gene TRBV9; D is perhaps TRBD1 (6 bases). This CDR3 spans 16 amino acids. V shed 4 bases and J shed 1 base, with 16 bases lying between them. Looked up from germline, CDR1 is SGDLS and CDR2 is YYNGEE. The CDR3 DNA is TGTGCCAGCAGCAAACAATACAGGGTCGGCACAGATACGCAGTATTTT. This translates into CASSKQYRVGTDTQYF.

This clone has just a few counts. The chain is built from TRBV7-9 and TRBJ2-7; 9 bases fit TRBD2. Unmatched junction bases numbered 15, after V lost 5 bases and J lost 7 bases. Germline V gives CDR1 SEHNR, CDR2 FQNEAQ (reference sequence). The CDR3 consists of 16 residues. The CDR3 nucleotides read TGTGCCAGCAGCCCCAGGGGGACTAGCCTCTCTCGGGAGCAGTACTTC. This gives the protein CASSPRGTSLSREQYF.

V gene TRBV19 combines with J gene TRBJ2-2; TRBD2 agrees at 15 bases. V lost 6 bases, J lost 2 bases, and 7 bases stayed unmatched. Germline values: CDR1 LNHDA, CDR2 SQIVND (reference sequence). This CDR3 comprises 18 residues. The CDR3 nucleotides read TGTGCCAGTAGGCTTGGACTAGCGGGGGGGACCAACACCGGGGAGCTGTTTTTT. The encoded protein is CASRLGLAGGTNTGELFF.

The chain uses TRBV7-2 and TRBJ1-5; the D gene is possibly TRBD1 (6 bases). The V gene lost 2 bases and the J gene lost 8 bases, with 13 bases spanning the gap. The CDR3 covers 14 residues. Germline CDR1 and CDR2: SGHTA and FQGNSA. The CDR3 sequence is CASSLIGGREPQHF. The CDR3 bases are TGTGCCAGCAGCTTAATAGGGGGGCGGGAGCCCCAGCATTTT.

This clone was detected once. The rearrangement joins TRBV28 to TRBJ1-2; D unclear. The CDR3 loop spans 13 amino acids. Trimming cost V 5 bases and J 3 bases, with 10 bases left between them. Germline V gene lookup returns CDR1 MDHEN and CDR2 SYDVKM. The CDR3 region is CASSLPSDYGYTF. CDR3 nucleotides: TGTGCCAGCAGTCTTCCCTCGGACTATGGCTACACCTTC.

V and J are TRBV6-6 and TRBJ2-2, with D unresolved. Looked up from germline, CDR1 is MNHNY and CDR2 is SVGAGI (reference sequence). The CDR3 loop spans 15 amino acids. The germline V and J ends were trimmed by 0 bases and 3 bases, with 8 bases remaining between them. CDR3 sequence: CASSYSRSDTGELFF. CDR3 in DNA: TGTGCCAGCAGTTACTCACGCTCGGACACCGGGGAGCTGTTTTTT.

The chain is built from TRBV30 and TRBJ2-3; 13 bases are shared with TRBD2. The length of the CDR3 is 14 residues. Unmatched junction bases numbered 1, after V lost 3 bases and J lost 4 bases. Germline assignment: CDR1 GTSNPN and CDR2 SVGIG (reference sequence). CDR3 amino acids: CAWRLAGGPDTQYF. In DNA, the CDR3 is TGTGCCTGGAGACTAGCGGGGGGGCCAGATACGCAGTATTTT. Based on the CDR3 plus reference TRBV30 and TRBJ2-3, the full variable domain is SQTIHQWPATLVQPVGSPLSLECTVEGTSNPNLYWYRQAAGRGLQLLFYSVGIGQISSEVPQNLSASRPQDRQFILSSKKLLLSDSGFYLCAWRLAGGPDTQYFGPGTRLTVL.

This clone was counted a few times. The chain's CDR3 is CASSKGQDFSGANVLTF. The DNA for the CDR3 is TGCGCCAGCAGTAAGGGACAGGACTTTTCTGGGGCCAACGTCCTGACTTTC. The chain recombines TRBV5-1 with TRBJ2-6; 8 bases agree with TRBD1. CDR3 length: 17 residues. Germline V gene lookup returns CDR1 SGHRS and CDR2 YFSETQ. With V trimmed by 5 bases and J by 1 base, 8 bases remained unmatched.

The DNA of the CDR3 is TGTGCCAGCAGTTACACGGGACTAGTCGGCAGAAATGAGCAGTTCTTC. Translation: CASSYTGLVGRNEQFF. The chain links TRBV6-5 to TRBJ2-1; 8 nucleotides match TRBD2. After removal of 2 bases from V and 7 bases from J, the junction contained 10 bases not matched to a gene. The germline CDR1 and CDR2 sequences are MNHEY and SVGAGI. The CDR3 spans 16 residues.

The count of this clone is one. The chain combines TRBV7-3 with TRBJ2-1, with TRBD2 matching 8 bases. Germline lookup yields CDR1 SGHTA and CDR2 FQGTGA. V lost 5 bases to trimming and J lost 5 bases; unmatched junction nucleotides: 14. The CDR3 is made up of 17 amino acids. The CDR3 protein is CASSPIIAGLSHNEQFF. The CDR3 DNA follows: TGTGCCAGCAGCCCGATAATAGCGGGACTGAGCCACAATGAGCAGTTCTTC.

The chain combines TRBV5-6 with TRBJ2-7; D unresolved. Germline CDR1 SGHDT, CDR2 YYEEEE. This CDR3 is 16 amino acids long. The V gene lost 0 bases and the J gene lost 0 bases, with 13 bases spanning the gap. This CDR3 reads CASSLALGTASYEQYF. The CDR3 coding sequence is TGTGCCAGCAGCTTGGCCCTCGGTACGGCCTCCTACGAGCAGTACTTC.

The rearrangement links TRBV4-3 to TRBJ2-2, with 9 bases that match TRBD2. The junction had 2 bases not matched to a gene; V was cut back by 0 bases and J by 6 bases. The germline gives CDR1 LGHNA, CDR2 YSLEER. This CDR3 has 15 residues. Here the CDR3 reads CASSQEPSGAGELFF. The CDR3 nucleotides are TGCGCCAGCAGCCAAGAGCCTAGCGGGGCCGGGGAGCTGTTTTTT.

Comments on this clone: One end of the junction does not line up with germline, which may come from a read error. Distinct nucleotide sequences in the sample also encode this CDR3. The rearrangement uses TRBV30 and TRBJ1-2; tentative D call: TRBD1 (5 bases). The length of the CDR3 is 14 residues. Per germline, CDR1 GTSNPN and CDR2 SVGIG (reference sequence). CDR3 in amino acids: CAWTPGRAPYGYTF. For the CDR3, the DNA is TGTGCCTGGACCCCGGGCAGGGCACCCTATGGCTACACTTTC.

CDR3 residues: CASSGLAGIGELFF. CDR3 sequence (DNA): TGTGCCAGCAGCGGCCTAGCGGGGATCGGGGAGCTGTTTTTT. J is TRBJ2-2 and V is TRBV11-2; 9 nucleotides agree with TRBD2. The CDR3 is made up of 14 amino acids. Unmatched junction bases numbered 5, after V lost 5 bases and J lost 7 bases. From germline, CDR1 is SGHAT and CDR2 FQNNGV.

The rearrangement uses TRBV28 and TRBJ2-7, with TRBD2 identical over 8 bases. CDR1 and CDR2 (germline): MDHEN, SYDVKM. The junction had 8 bases not matched to a gene; V was cut back by 6 bases and J by 4 bases. The CDR3 consists of 14 residues. The CDR3 DNA is TGTGCCAGCAGCTCGACTAGCGCGATTTACGAGCAGTACTTC. Translated: CASSSTSAIYEQYF.

Notes on this clone: One end of the junction fails to match germline, which may point to a read error. This sample also contains other DNA sequences that code for the same CDR3. This rearrangement joins TRBV7-9 to TRBJ2-7, with a weak D call TRBD1 (6 bases). Germline assignment: CDR1 SEHNR and CDR2 FQNEAQ (reference sequence). CDR3 length: 13 amino acids. CDR3 coding DNA: TGTGCCAGCAGCACGGACAGCCCCTACGAGCAATACTTC. Protein product: CASSTDSPYEQYF.

The chain has TRBV7-6 and TRBJ2-3; 8 bases align to TRBD2. V was clipped by 4 bases and J by 6 bases; unmatched bases: 12. The CDR3 is made up of 16 amino acids. Germline CDR1 and CDR2: SGHVS and FNYEAQ. The CDR3 reads CASSSLGLVGEDTQYF. The CDR3, as DNA: TGTGCCAGCAGCTCCCTGGGACTAGTTGGGGAGGATACGCAGTATTTT.

The V call is TRBV4-1, the J call TRBJ2-1; 9 nucleotides line up with TRBD1. CDR1 is MGHRA, CDR2 YSYEKL, per germline. Trimming at V came to 0 bases and at J to 4 bases, leaving 4 bases not matched to a gene. The CDR3 spans 16 residues. The CDR3 sequence is CASSQDLGQGYNEQFF. The CDR3 bases are TGCGCCAGCAGCCAAGATCTTGGACAGGGGTACAATGAGCAGTTCTTC.

The V and J genes are TRBV28 and TRBJ1-5; the D is unclear. The germline CDR1 and CDR2 sequences are MDHEN and SYDVKM. Trimming took 5 bases from V and 6 from J, leaving 23 bases between them. This CDR3 has 17 amino acids. CDR3: CASSIPLSGTGTQPQHF. CDR3 nucleotides: TGTGCCAGCAGTATCCCGCTCTCCGGCACCGGCACTCAGCCCCAGCATTTT.

The chain couples TRBV27 to TRBJ2-6, with D possibly matching TRBD1 (5 bases). CDR1 and CDR2 (germline): MNHEY, SMNVEV (reference sequence). This CDR3 comprises 15 residues. The ends were cut back, 6 bases at V and 1 base at J, with 10 bases in the middle. The CDR3 region has the DNA TGTGCCAGCAGCCCAGGGCGGTCTGGGGCCAACGTCCTGACTTTC. This sequence encodes CASSPGRSGANVLTF.

This rearrangement joins TRBV6-6 to TRBJ2-7; D call uncertain. V was trimmed by 5 bases and J by 6 bases, leaving 8 bases between them. This CDR3 is built from 11 residues. CDR1 MNHNY and CDR2 SVGAGI come from the germline V gene (reference sequence). This chain's CDR3 is CASSDRTEQYF. CDR3 nucleotides: TGTGCCAGCAGTGACCGAACCGAGCAGTACTTC.

This chain joins TRBV6-6 and TRBJ2-3; D unclear. The CDR3 consists of 13 residues. The germline CDR1 and CDR2 sequences are MNHNY and SVGAGI (reference sequence). Trimming removed 6 bases at V and 3 bases at J, with 10 bases between. The CDR3: CASSRPRTDTQYF. The CDR3 DNA is TGTGCCAGCAGCCGACCGCGTACAGATACGCAGTATTTT.

The CDR3 DNA is TGTGCCAGCAGAGTGGACAGGGCCGAGAATTCACCCCTCCACTTT. It specifies CASRVDRAENSPLHF. The J gene is TRBJ1-6, the V gene TRBV6-1; 8 bases line up with TRBD1. V gave up 6 bases and J gave up 7 bases; unmatched junction bases: 8. The CDR3 sequence is 15 residues long. CDR1 is MNHNS and CDR2 is SASEGT in the germline V gene.